The clone carrying this TCR beta chain was seen only once. These data originate in a study of cytomegalovirus exposure and HLA in healthy donors. Assay used: immunoSEQ multiplex PCR; TCRdb lists only in-frame clones, some missing. There are about 360,000 clones in the sample; 70% to 90% occur only once, and 0.8% to 0.85% lies in the top ten. Sample: PBMCs. This TCR was recovered from a young woman in good health and CMV-seronegative.

The CDR3 DNA is TGCGCCAGCAGCTTAACGGGACAGGGGGCTTCTCTGGCTAATGAAAAACTGTTTTTT. Translated, it gives CASSLTGQGASLANEKLFF. The rearrangement uses TRBV5-1 and TRBJ1-4, with 12 bases that match TRBD1. V lost 2 bases to trimming and J lost 3 bases; unmatched junction nucleotides: 11. CDR3 length: 19 residues. Germline CDR1 SGHRS, CDR2 YFSETQ.